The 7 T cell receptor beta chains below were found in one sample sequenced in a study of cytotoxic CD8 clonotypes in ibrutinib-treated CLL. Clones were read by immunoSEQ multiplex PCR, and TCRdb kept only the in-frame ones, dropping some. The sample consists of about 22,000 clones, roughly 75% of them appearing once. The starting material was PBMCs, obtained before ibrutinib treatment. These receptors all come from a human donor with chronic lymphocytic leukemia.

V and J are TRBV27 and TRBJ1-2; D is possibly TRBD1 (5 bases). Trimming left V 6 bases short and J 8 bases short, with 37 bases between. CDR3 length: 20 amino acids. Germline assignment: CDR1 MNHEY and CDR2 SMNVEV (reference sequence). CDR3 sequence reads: CASSISIGGYPKTGPTGYTF. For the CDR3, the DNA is TGTGCCAGCAGCATCTCAATTGGGGGGTACCCGAAGACGGGGCCTACCGGCTACACCTTC.

The CDR3 loop reads CASSQRRSSWTSGMTYEQYF. CDR3 DNA sequence: TGTGCCAGCAGTCAGCGACGGAGTAGTTGGACTAGCGGGATGACCTACGAGCAGTACTTC. The rearrangement joins TRBV27 to TRBJ2-7, with 12 bases identical to TRBD2. This CDR3 comprises 20 residues. The V gene's germline CDR1 is MNHEY and CDR2 SMNVEV (reference sequence). V dropped 5 bases and J dropped 2; count of bases not matched to a gene: 19.

CDR3 coding DNA: TGCGCCAGCAGCCAAGGGGACAGGGGGCCCGGGGAGCTGTTTTTT. It encodes CASSQGDRGPGELFF. The gene calls are TRBV4-3 and TRBJ2-2; 12 nucleotides match TRBD1. The CDR3 runs 15 residues. The germline V gene has CDR1 LGHNA and CDR2 YSLEER. Trimming cost V 1 base and J 6 bases; bases outside gene matches: 0.

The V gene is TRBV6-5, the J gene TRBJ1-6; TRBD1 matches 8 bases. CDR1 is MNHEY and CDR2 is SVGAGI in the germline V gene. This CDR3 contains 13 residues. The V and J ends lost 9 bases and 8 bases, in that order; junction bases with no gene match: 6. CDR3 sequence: CASRTGNDSPLHF. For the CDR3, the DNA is TGTGCCAGTCGGACAGGGAATGATTCACCCCTCCACTTT.

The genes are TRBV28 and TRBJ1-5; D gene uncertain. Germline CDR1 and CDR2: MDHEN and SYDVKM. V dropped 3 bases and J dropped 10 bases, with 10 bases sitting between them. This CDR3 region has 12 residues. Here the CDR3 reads CASSFGGSPQHF. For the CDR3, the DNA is TGTGCCAGCAGTTTCGGTGGTTCTCCCCAGCATTTT.

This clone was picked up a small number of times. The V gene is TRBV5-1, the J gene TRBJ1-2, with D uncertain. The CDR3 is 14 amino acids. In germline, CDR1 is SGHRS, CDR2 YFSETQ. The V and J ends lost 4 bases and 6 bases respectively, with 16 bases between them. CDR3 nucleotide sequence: TGCGCCAGCAGCCCTGAGCGGGGAAGGGATGGCTACACCTTC. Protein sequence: CASSPERGRDGYTF.

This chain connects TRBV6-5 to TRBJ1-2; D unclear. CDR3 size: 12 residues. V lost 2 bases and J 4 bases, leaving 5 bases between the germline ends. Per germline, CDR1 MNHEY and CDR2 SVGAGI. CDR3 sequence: CASSYGPYGYTF. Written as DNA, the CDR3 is TGTGCCAGCAGTTACGGGCCCTATGGCTACACCTTC.